A selection of T cell receptor beta chains follows, all from one sample in a study of shared clonotypes between healthy human individuals. Assay: immunoSEQ multiplex PCR; the TCRdb copy retains only in-frame clones and omits some. In the table there are 550,000 to 700,000 clones, about three quarters of which are singletons. The sequenced sample consisted of memory CD4+ T cells sorted from blood. The receptors were gathered from a woman between 25 and 40 years old in good health. Each CDR3 is given with its conserved first and last residue. The D gene is left open where the match is weak. Only part of the rows carry a size: once, few, many, or a class if the clone is expanded.

>TRBV21-1|NA|TRBJ2-1|NA
TGTGCCAGCAGCAAGAAAGTACAGTCCGGGACAGTGTTTTACAATGAGCAGTTCTTC
CASSKKVQSGTVFYNEQFF
>TRBV5-1|NA|TRBJ2-1|NA
TGCGCAAGTGGGAGCGGAGTCAATGAGCAGTTCTTC
CASGSGVNEQFF
>TRBV5-6|NA|TRBJ2-5|NA
TGTGCCAGCAGCCGGATCGACGGAGGGGTGGGAGCGGTATTCCCGACCCAGTACTTC
CASSRIDGGVGAVFPTQYF
>TRBV4-2|NA|TRBJ1-2|NA
TGTGCCAGCAGCCAGTTAAACTCCCAGGGAGGCGGCTACACCTTC
CASSQLNSQGGGYTF
>TRBV28|NA|TRBJ2-6|NA
TGTGCCAGCAGGCTCCTTGACAGCTCCGACGTCCTGACTTTC
CASRLLDSSDVLTF
>TRBV19|TRBD1|TRBJ2-1|once
TGTGCCAGTAGTATAACAGGGGCGGCCGCCGAGCAGTTCTTC
CASSITGAAAEQFF
>TRBV15|NA|TRBJ2-3|NA
TGTGCCACCAGCAGAGATAGGGCAGAAGGTCACCTTAGCACAGATACGCAGTATTTT
CATSRDRAEGHLSTDTQYF
>TRBV6-5|NA|TRBJ2-7|NA
TGTGCCAGCAGTTACGGATCCAGCGGCCTCCACGAGCAGTACTTC
CASSYGSSGLHEQYF
>TRBV2|NA|TRBJ1-4|NA
TGTGCCAGCAGCCCCGGGACCGGGGGTGAAAAACTGTTTTTT
CASSPGTGGEKLFF
>TRBV6-1|NA|TRBJ1-3|NA
TGTGCCACAGACACACCAAACACCATATATTTT
CATDTPNTIYF
>TRBV30|NA|TRBJ1-1|NA
TGTGCCTGGAGTTTACAGAACACTGAAGCTTTCTTT
CAWSLQNTEAFF
>TRBV29-1|TRBD1|TRBJ1-4|NA
TGCAGCGTCGGCAGGTCAGGGGGTTCTAATGAAAAACTGTTTTTT
CSVGRSGGSNEKLFF
>TRBV5-1|TRBD2|TRBJ2-2|NA
TGCGCCAGCAGCTCTCAGTCCTCGCTAGCGGGAGGAACCGGGGAGCTGTTTTTT
CASSSQSSLAGGTGELFF
>TRBV7-7|NA|TRBJ2-5|NA
TGTGCCAGCAGCTTAGCCCACGGACCGGCGTCAGAGACCCAGTACTTC
CASSLAHGPASETQYF
>TRBV4-1|TRBD2|TRBJ2-1|NA
TGCGCCAGCAGCCAGTATCTGTCCCCGGGACTACACAATGAGCAGTTCTTC
CASSQYLSPGLHNEQFF
>TRBV7-2|TRBD2|TRBJ2-7|NA
TGTGCCAGCAGCTTAGGGGACTACAGCTCCTACGAGCAGTACTTC
CASSLGDYSSYEQYF
>TRBV28|TRBD2|TRBJ2-4|NA
TGTGCCAGCAGTTCCCGGACTAGCGGGAGGGCCGGCATTCAGTACTTC
CASSSRTSGRAGIQYF
>TRBV7-3|NA|TRBJ1-4|NA
TGTGCCAGCAGCCGTGGGGGCTTGGGTGAAAAACTGTTTTTT
CASSRGGLGEKLFF
>TRBV28|NA|TRBJ1-2|NA
TGTGCCAGCACTGAGGGGTGGGATGGCTACACCTTC
CASTEGWDGYTF
>TRBV29-1|TRBD1|TRBJ1-1|few
TGCAGCGTTGACGAGACAGGGTTATACACTGAAGCTTTCTTT
CSVDETGLYTEAFF
>TRBV7-9|TRBD1|TRBJ2-5|NA
TGTGCCAGCAGCAACAGGGGTGGAGAGACCCAGTACTTC
CASSNRGGETQYF
>TRBV10-1|TRBD2|TRBJ2-1|few
TGCGCCAGCAGTGAAACACGCGGACTAGCGGGGAACAATGAGCAGTTCTTC
CASSETRGLAGNNEQFF
>TRBV19|NA|TRBJ1-4|few
TGTGCCAGTAGTCACGTCACCAATGAAAAACTGTTTTTT
CASSHVTNEKLFF
>TRBV5-1|NA|TRBJ1-4|NA
TGCGCCAGCAGCTCCCAACAGGGAACTAATGAAAAACTGTTTTTT
CASSSQQGTNEKLFF
>TRBV19|NA|TRBJ2-7|NA
TGTGCCAGTAGCAAAGACTTTTGGGCAGGCCACTACGAGCAGTACTTC
CASSKDFWAGHYEQYF
>TRBV29-1|NA|TRBJ2-7|NA
TGCAGCGTTGTGGGGGCCCGCTACGAGCAGTACTTC
CSVVGARYEQYF
>TRBV28|NA|TRBJ2-3|NA
TGTGCCAGCATCTCCTCCTTCGTGGATACGCAGTATTTT
CASISSFVDTQYF
>TRBV29-1|NA|TRBJ1-2|NA
TGCAGCGTTGAAGATCGCGGGACTTATGGCTACACCTTC
CSVEDRGTYGYTF
>TRBV4-1|NA|TRBJ2-2|once
TGCGCCAGCAGCCACTTCCAGGACAGTACCGGGGAGCTGTTTTTT
CASSHFQDSTGELFF
>TRBV28|NA|TRBJ1-4|NA
TGTGCCAGCAGTTCGTACAGGGACAAAGGTGTTGAAAAACTGTTTTTT
CASSSYRDKGVEKLFF
>TRBV5-4|NA|TRBJ2-3|NA
TGTGCCAGCAGCTTGGAGGTTCCTAGCACAGATACGCAGTATTTT
CASSLEVPSTDTQYF
>TRBV6-1|NA|TRBJ1-5|few
TGTGCCAGCATCCGACCAGGGAATAGCAATCAGCCCCAGCATTTT
CASIRPGNSNQPQHF